The table lists the clone carrying this T cell receptor (beta chain) with many counts. Researchers took RNA transcripts and amplified TCR beta CDR3 regions from them. RT-PCR in the first round used HTBI primers; a second-round multiplex PCR followed. Each CDR3 protein is one row after TCRdb ran MiXCR on the multiplex PCR reads. The sample holds 220,000 or so distinct CDR3 sequences, 20% to 25% seen once. The data stem from a study of Graves' ophthalmopathy and Graves' hyperthyroidism. V was cut by 5 bases and J by 4 bases, with 11 bases left in between. The CDR3 has 13 amino acids. The V gene's germline CDR1 is MNHEY and CDR2 SVGAGI.

The J gene is TRBJ1-1, the V gene TRBV6-5; D unresolved. The sequence came from a woman aged 50 to 60 with Graves' ophthalmopathy. The source material was peripheral blood. The CDR3 spells CASSPEWLTEAFF. The CDR3 DNA sequence: TGTGCCAGCAGTCCTGAATGGCTCACTGAAGCTTTCTTT.